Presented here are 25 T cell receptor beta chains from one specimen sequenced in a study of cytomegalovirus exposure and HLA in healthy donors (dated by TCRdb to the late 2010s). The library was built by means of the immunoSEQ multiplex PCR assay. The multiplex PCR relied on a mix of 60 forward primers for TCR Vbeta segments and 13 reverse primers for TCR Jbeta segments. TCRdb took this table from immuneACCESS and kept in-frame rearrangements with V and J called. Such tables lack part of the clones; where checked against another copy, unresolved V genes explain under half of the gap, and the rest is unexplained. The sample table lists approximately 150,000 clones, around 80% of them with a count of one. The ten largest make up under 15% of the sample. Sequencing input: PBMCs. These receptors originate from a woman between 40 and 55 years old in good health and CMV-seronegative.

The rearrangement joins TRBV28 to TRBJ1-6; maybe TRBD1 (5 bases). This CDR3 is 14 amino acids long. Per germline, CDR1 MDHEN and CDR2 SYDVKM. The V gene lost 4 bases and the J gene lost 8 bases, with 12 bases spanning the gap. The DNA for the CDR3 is TGTGCCAGCAGTTCCCCGGGGGGAGATTCACCCCTCCACTTT. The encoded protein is CASSSPGGDSPLHF.

The chain's CDR3 is CASSLTSGRLNEQFF. CDR3 nucleotides: TGCGCCAGCAGCTTGACTAGCGGGAGGTTGAATGAGCAGTTCTTC. The rearrangement uses TRBV5-1 and TRBJ2-1; 12 bases are shared with TRBD2. This CDR3 has 15 residues. With 1 base clipped from V and 7 bases from J, the junction kept 3 bases outside the gene matches. Per the germline V gene, CDR1 is SGHRS and CDR2 is YFSETQ.

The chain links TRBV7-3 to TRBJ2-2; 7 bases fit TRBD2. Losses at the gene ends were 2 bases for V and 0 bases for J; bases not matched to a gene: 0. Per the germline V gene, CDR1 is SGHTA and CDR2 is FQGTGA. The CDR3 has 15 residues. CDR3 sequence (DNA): TGTGCCAGCAGCTTAGGGGGGGCGAACACCGGGGAGCTGTTTTTT. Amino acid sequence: CASSLGGANTGELFF.

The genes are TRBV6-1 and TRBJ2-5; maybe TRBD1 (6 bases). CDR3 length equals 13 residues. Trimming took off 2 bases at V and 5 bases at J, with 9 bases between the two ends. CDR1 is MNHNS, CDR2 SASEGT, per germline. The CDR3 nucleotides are TGTGCCAGCAGTGAACAGAGGGGGGAGACCCAGTACTTC. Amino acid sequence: CASSEQRGETQYF.

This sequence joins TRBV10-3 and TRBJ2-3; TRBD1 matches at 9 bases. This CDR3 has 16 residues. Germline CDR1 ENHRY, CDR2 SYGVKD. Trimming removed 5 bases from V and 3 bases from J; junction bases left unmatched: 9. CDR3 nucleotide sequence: TGTGCCATCAGTCCTCGGGACAGGGCGCAAACAGATACGCAGTATTTT. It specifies CAISPRDRAQTDTQYF.

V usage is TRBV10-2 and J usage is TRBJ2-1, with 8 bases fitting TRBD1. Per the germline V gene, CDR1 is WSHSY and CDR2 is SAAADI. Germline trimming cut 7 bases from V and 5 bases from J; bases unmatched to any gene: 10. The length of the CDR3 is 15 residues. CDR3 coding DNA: TGCGCCAGCACCAAGGACAGGGAAGGGAACAATGAGCAGTTCTTC. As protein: CASTKDREGNNEQFF.

The CDR3 DNA is TGTGCCAGCAGCTTTACAGAAGAAGCTTTCTTT. This codes for CASSFTEEAFF. The rearrangement links TRBV7-9 to TRBJ1-1, with D unclear. CDR1 is SEHNR, CDR2 FQNEAQ, per germline (reference sequence). There are 11 residues in the CDR3. The V gene lost 3 bases and the J gene lost 8 bases, with 7 bases spanning the gap.

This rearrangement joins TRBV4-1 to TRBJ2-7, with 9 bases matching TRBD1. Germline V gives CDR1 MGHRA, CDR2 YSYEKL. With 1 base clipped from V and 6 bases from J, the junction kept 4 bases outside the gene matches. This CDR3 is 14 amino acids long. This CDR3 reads CASSQVGTGIEQYF. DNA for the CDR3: TGCGCCAGCAGCCAAGTGGGGACAGGGATCGAGCAGTACTTC.

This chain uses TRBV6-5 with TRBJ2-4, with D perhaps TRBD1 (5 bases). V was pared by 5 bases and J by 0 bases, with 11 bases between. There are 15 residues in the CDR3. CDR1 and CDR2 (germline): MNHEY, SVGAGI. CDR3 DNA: TGTGCCAGCAGTACCAAGGACAAAGCCAAAAACATTCAGTACTTC. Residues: CASSTKDKAKNIQYF.

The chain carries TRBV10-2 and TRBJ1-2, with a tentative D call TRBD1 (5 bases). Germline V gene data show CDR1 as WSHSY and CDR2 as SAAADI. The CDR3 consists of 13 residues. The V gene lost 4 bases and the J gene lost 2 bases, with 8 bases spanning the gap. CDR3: CASSGTGNYGYTF. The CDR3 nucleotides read TGCGCCAGCAGTGGAACAGGCAACTATGGCTACACCTTC.

The CDR3 coding sequence is TGTGCCAGCAGCGGAGCTAGACAAGAGACCCAGTACTTC. Translating gives CASSGARQETQYF. The chain couples TRBV5-4 to TRBJ2-5; D unclear. Germline CDR1 is SGHNT and CDR2 is YYREEE (reference sequence). There are 13 residues in the CDR3. The germline V and J ends were trimmed by 4 bases and 2 bases, with 9 bases remaining between them.

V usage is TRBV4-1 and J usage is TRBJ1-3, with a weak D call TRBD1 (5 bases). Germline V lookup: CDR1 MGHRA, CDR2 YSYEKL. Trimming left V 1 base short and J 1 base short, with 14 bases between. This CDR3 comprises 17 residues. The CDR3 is CASSQGHAGGSGNTIYF. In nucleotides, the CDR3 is TGCGCCAGCAGCCAAGGACACGCGGGGGGTTCTGGAAACACCATATATTTT.

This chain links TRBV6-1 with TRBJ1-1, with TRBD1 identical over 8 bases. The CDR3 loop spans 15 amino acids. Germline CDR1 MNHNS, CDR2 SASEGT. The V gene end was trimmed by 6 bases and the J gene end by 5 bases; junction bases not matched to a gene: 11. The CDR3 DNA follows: TGTGCCAGCAGGGCGACGACAGGGGCGCGGACTGAAGCTTTCTTT. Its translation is CASRATTGARTEAFF.

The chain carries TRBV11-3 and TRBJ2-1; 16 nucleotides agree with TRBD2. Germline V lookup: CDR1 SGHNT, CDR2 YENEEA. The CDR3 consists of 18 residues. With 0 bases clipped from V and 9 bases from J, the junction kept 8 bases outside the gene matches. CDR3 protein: CASSLEGTSGGAGAEQFF. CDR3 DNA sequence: TGTGCCAGCAGCTTAGAGGGGACTAGCGGGGGGGCTGGCGCTGAGCAGTTCTTC.

This CDR3 reads CAARAGGLNLGEQFF. The CDR3 nucleotides are TGTGCCGCGAGGGCGGGGGGCCTCAACCTCGGTGAGCAGTTCTTC. The V gene is TRBV28, the J gene TRBJ2-1; 8 positions agree with TRBD2. The J segment lost 9 bases and the V segment lost 11 bases, leaving 18 bases of the junction unmatched. The CDR3 covers 15 residues. Per the germline V gene, CDR1 is MDHEN and CDR2 is SYDVKM.

Here the CDR3 DNA reads TGTGCCAGCAGTACCCCGACAGGGCAGTTCTTC. The encoded protein is CASSTPTGQFF. The J gene is TRBJ2-1, the V gene TRBV28; the D gene is possibly TRBD1 (6 bases). This CDR3 spans 11 amino acids. Germline CDR1 is MDHEN and CDR2 is SYDVKM. The V end lost 5 bases, the J end lost 12 bases, and 11 bases lay between the germline ends.

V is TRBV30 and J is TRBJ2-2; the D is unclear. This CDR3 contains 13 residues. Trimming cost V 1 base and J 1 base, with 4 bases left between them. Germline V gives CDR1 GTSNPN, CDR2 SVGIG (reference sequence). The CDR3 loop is CAWSAGNTGELFF. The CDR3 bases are TGTGCCTGGAGTGCGGGGAACACCGGGGAGCTGTTTTTT.

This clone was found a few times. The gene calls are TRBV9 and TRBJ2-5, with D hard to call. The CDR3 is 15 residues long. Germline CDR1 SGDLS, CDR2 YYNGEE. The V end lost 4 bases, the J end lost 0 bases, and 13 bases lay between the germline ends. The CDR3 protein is CASSPRRSHQETQYF. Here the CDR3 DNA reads TGTGCCAGCAGCCCCCGTCGGTCACACCAAGAGACCCAGTACTTC.

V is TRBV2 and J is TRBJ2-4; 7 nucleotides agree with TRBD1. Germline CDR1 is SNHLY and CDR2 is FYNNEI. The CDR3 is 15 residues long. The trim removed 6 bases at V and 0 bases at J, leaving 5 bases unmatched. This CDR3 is CASREDRLAKNIQYF. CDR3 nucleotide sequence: TGTGCCAGCAGAGAGGACAGGCTAGCCAAAAACATTCAGTACTTC.

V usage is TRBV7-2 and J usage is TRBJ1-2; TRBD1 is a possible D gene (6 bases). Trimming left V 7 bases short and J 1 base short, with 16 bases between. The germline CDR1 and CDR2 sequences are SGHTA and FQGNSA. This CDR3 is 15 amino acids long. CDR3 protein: CASTPGVGFNYGYTF. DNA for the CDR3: TGTGCCAGCACCCCAGGGGTCGGGTTTAACTATGGCTACACCTTC.

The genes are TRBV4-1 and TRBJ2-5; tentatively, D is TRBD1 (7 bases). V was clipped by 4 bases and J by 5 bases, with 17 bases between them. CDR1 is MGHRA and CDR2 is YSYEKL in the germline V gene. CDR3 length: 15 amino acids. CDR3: CASSLPGGGRETQYF. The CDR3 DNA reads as TGCGCCAGCAGCCTCCCTGGAGGGGGCAGGGAGACCCAGTACTTC.

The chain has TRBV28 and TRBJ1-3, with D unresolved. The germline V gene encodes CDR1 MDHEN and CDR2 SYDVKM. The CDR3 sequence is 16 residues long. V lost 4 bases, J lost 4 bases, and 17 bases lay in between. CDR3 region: CASSSGGVLKGNTIYF. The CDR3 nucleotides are TGTGCCAGCAGTTCCGGCGGAGTCCTGAAGGGAAACACCATATATTTT.

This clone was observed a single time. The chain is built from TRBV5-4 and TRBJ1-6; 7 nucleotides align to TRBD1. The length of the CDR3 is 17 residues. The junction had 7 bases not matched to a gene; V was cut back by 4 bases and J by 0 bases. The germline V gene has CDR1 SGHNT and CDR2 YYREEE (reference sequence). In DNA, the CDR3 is TGTGCCAGCAGCCAACCGACAGGGCGCTCCTATAATTCACCCCTCCACTTT. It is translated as CASSQPTGRSYNSPLHF.

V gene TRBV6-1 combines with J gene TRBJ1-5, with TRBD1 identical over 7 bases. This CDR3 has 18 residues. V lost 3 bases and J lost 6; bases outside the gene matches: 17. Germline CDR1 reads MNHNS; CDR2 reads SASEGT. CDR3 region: CASSDIIPGTDRVQPQHF. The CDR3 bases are TGTGCCAGCAGTGATATCATTCCCGGGACAGATCGGGTTCAGCCCCAGCATTTT.

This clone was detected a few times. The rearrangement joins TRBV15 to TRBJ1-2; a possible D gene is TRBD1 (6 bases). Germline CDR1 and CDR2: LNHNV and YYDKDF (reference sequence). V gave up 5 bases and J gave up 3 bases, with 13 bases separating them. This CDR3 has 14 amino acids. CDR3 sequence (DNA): TGTGCCACCAGCTGGACAGATGGGGACTATGGCTACACCTTC. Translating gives CATSWTDGDYGYTF.